The 19 T cell receptor beta chains given below trace back to one sample, sequenced in a study of human T cells and chemical hapten exposure. Regarding time point: pre-sensitization, week 0. Treatment described: therapeutic diphenylcyclopropenone sensitization with weekly scalp DPC. MiXCR was run by TCRdb on the RACE reads, yielding one entry per CDR3 protein. The sample lists over 300,000 distinct CDR3 sequences; around 5.5% were seen once. The specimen was whole blood, collected in connection with sensitization to the hapten diphenylcyclopropenone (DPC). These receptors were taken from a woman aged 45-60 years with alopecia areata. Some clones in this sample may be carry-over from other donors' samples.

This clonotype was recorded many times. V and J are TRBV13 and TRBJ2-1; D possibly corresponds to TRBD1 (5 bases). The CDR3 totals 16 residues. The V end lost 8 bases, the J end lost 2 bases, and 19 bases lay between the germline ends. The V gene's germline CDR1 is PRHDT and CDR2 FYEKMQ (reference sequence). The CDR3 DNA reads TGTGCCAGCGGGGCGACCGGAATCTCGGCCTACAATGAGCAGTTCTTC. Amino acid sequence: CASGATGISAYNEQFF.

This clonotype was counted ten times or more. The chain couples TRBV19 to TRBJ1-4; D unclear. The CDR3 is made up of 14 amino acids. Germline loops: CDR1 LNHDA, CDR2 SQIVND (reference sequence). V lost 3 bases, J lost 6 bases, and 11 bases lay in between. CDR3 nucleotide sequence: TGTGCCAGTAGTATCACCTCCCGGGATGAAAAACTGTTTTTT. This codes for CASSITSRDEKLFF. The variable domain in full, with the rest retrieved from reference TRBV19 and TRBJ1-4, is DGGITQSPKYLFRKEGQNVTLSCEQNLNHDAMYWYRQDPGQGLRLIYYSQIVNDFQKGDIAEGYSVSREKKESFPLTVTSAQKNPTAFYLCASSITSRDEKLFFGSGTQLSVL.

This clonotype appeared a few times. The J gene is TRBJ1-1, the V gene TRBV29-1; a possible D gene is TRBD1 (5 bases). Germline CDR1 is SQVTM and CDR2 is ANQGSEA. The CDR3 is made up of 13 amino acids. Between the trimmed V and J ends, which lost 4 bases and 1 base, there was a span of 10 bases. The CDR3 spells CSVVRTGNTEAFF. The CDR3 nucleotides read TGCAGCGTTGTCCGTACAGGGAACACTGAAGCTTTCTTT.

This clonotype came up many times. CDR3 loop: CASSFWAGAASPLHF. The CDR3 DNA reads TGTGCCAGCAGTTTTTGGGCAGGGGCGGCTTCACCCCTCCACTTT. V is TRBV27 and J is TRBJ1-6; D is possibly TRBD1 (6 bases). With 3 bases removed from V and 9 bases from J, the gap between germline ends came to 15 bases. There are 15 residues in the CDR3. Germline V gene sequence: CDR1 MNHEY, CDR2 SMNVEV (reference sequence).

This clonotype came up a few times. CDR3: CSARETTTDTQYF. In nucleotides, the CDR3 is TGCAGTGCTAGGGAGACTACCACAGATACGCAGTATTTT. The rearrangement joins TRBV20-1 to TRBJ2-3; D might be TRBD2 (5 bases). V dropped 3 bases and J dropped 2 bases, with 9 bases sitting between them. The CDR3 spans 13 residues. Germline V gene data show CDR1 as DFQATT and CDR2 as SNEGSKA (reference sequence).

There are many counts of this clonotype. The J gene is TRBJ1-4, the V gene TRBV5-1; D is unresolved. The CDR3 is 14 residues long. Between the trimmed V and J ends, which lost 2 bases and 2 bases, there was a span of 7 bases. Germline-derived CDR1 and CDR2 are SGHRS and YFSETQ. CDR3 in DNA: TGCGCCAGCAGCTTAGGGTCTACTAATGAAAAACTGTTTTTT. Protein product: CASSLGSTNEKLFF.

CDR3 nucleotide sequence: TGTGCCAGCAGTTCCAGAGGGGTATCCTACGAGCAGTACTTC. Translating gives CASSSRGVSYEQYF. The J gene is TRBJ2-7, the V gene TRBV28; D may correspond to TRBD1 or TRBD2 (5 bases each). This CDR3 comprises 14 residues. Trimming removed 4 bases at V and 1 base at J, with 11 bases between. Germline V lookup: CDR1 MDHEN, CDR2 SYDVKM.

This chain connects TRBV7-6 to TRBJ2-7; perhaps D is TRBD1 or TRBD2 (5 bases each). This CDR3 has 13 residues. The V end lost 5 bases, the J end lost 3 bases, and 11 bases lay between the germline ends. Looked up from germline, CDR1 is SGHVS and CDR2 is FNYEAQ. The DNA of the CDR3 is TGTGCCAGCAGCACGGGACCGAGCTACGAGCAGTACTTC. This gives the protein CASSTGPSYEQYF.

V and J are TRBV4-2 and TRBJ1-2; 12 bases map to TRBD1. Germline V lookup: CDR1 LGHNA, CDR2 YNFKEQ. J lost 3 bases, V lost 0 bases, and 2 bases had no gene match. The CDR3 runs 16 residues. CDR3 sequence reads: CASSQDGTGGHYGYTF. The CDR3 DNA reads TGTGCCAGCAGCCAAGATGGGACAGGGGGCCACTATGGCTACACCTTC.

In its sample, this clonotype was seen many times. The chain uses TRBV7-8 and TRBJ1-3, with D hard to call. The CDR3 length is 13 residues. Germline lookup yields CDR1 SGHVS and CDR2 FQNEAQ. With 5 bases removed from V and 7 bases from J, the gap between germline ends came to 12 bases. The CDR3 DNA is TGTGCCAGCAGCCCACCAGAGTTCAACACCATATATTTT. Protein sequence: CASSPPEFNTIYF.

This clonotype has ten or more counts. This rearrangement joins TRBV14 to TRBJ2-2; D is uncertain. With 5 bases removed from V and 2 bases from J, the gap between germline ends came to 6 bases. From germline, CDR1 is SGHDN and CDR2 FVKESK. The CDR3 loop spans 13 amino acids. CDR3 DNA sequence: TGTGCCAGCAGCAACTTCAACACCGGGGAGCTGTTTTTT. This codes for CASSNFNTGELFF.

This clonotype was counted many times. The gene calls are TRBV29-1 and TRBJ2-7; 8 bases fit TRBD1. The CDR3 is made up of 17 amino acids. Trimming took 0 bases from V and 5 from J; bases not matched to a gene: 15. Germline assignment: CDR1 SQVTM and CDR2 ANQGSEA. Written as DNA, the CDR3 is TGCAGCGTTGAAGATCTTATTGGAGGACAGGGTCGCAACGAGCAGTACTTC. Protein: CSVEDLIGGQGRNEQYF.

This clonotype has just a few counts. This sequence joins TRBV30 and TRBJ1-5, with 7 bases matching TRBD1. CDR3 length equals 15 residues. J lost 3 bases, V lost 0 bases, and 5 bases had no gene match. Per the germline V gene, CDR1 is GTSNPN and CDR2 is SVGIG (reference sequence). Written as DNA, the CDR3 is TGTGCCTGGAGTGTTACAGGGGATACCAATCAGCCCCAGCATTTT. Its translation: CAWSVTGDTNQPQHF.

The V gene is TRBV4-1, the J gene TRBJ2-4; 7 positions agree with TRBD1. The germline gives CDR1 MGHRA, CDR2 YSYEKL. V lost 4 bases and J lost 4; bases outside the gene matches: 4. This CDR3 comprises 14 residues. The CDR3 loop reads CASSPLTGKNIQYF. The CDR3, as DNA: TGCGCCAGCAGCCCCCTGACAGGGAAAAACATTCAGTACTTC.

J is TRBJ2-5 and V is TRBV9; 13 bases agree with TRBD2. The CDR3 is 16 residues long. Per the germline V gene, CDR1 is SGDLS and CDR2 is YYNGEE. Trimming at V came to 2 bases and at J to 5 bases, leaving 6 bases not matched to a gene. Here the CDR3 reads CASSVGLAGAGETQYF. The CDR3 DNA follows: TGTGCCAGCAGCGTTGGACTAGCGGGGGCCGGGGAGACCCAGTACTTC.

This chain links TRBV4-2 with TRBJ2-5, with D possibly TRBD2 on 6 matching bases. Trimming removed 4 bases at V and 1 base at J, with 16 bases between. The CDR3 spans 16 residues. CDR1 is LGHNA, CDR2 YNFKEQ, per germline. The DNA of the CDR3 is TGTGCCAGCAGCCCGAAGGCGGACTACACCCAAGAGACCCAGTACTTC. This codes for CASSPKADYTQETQYF.

V usage is TRBV10-2 and J usage is TRBJ2-4; TRBD1 is a possible D gene (6 bases). V was cut by 3 bases and J by 12 bases, with 12 bases left in between. This CDR3 has 12 residues. CDR1 and CDR2 from the germline V gene are WSHSY and SAAADI. The CDR3: CASSERQAYQYF. The CDR3 DNA is TGCGCCAGCAGTGAACGACAGGCATATCAGTACTTC.

This clonotype showed up just a few times. The chain combines TRBV7-9 with TRBJ2-4, with unresolved D. The V end lost 4 bases, the J end lost 3 bases, and 19 bases lay between the germline ends. Germline CDR1 and CDR2: SEHNR and FQNEAQ (reference sequence). This CDR3 is built from 17 residues. The CDR3, as DNA: TGTGCCAGCAGCTATTGGGTCTTCCCCGAAGGCAAAAACATTCAGTACTTC. This codes for CASSYWVFPEGKNIQYF.

This clonotype was recorded a few times. This chain uses TRBV7-2 with TRBJ1-2; D unresolved. The CDR3 sequence is 13 residues long. Per germline, CDR1 SGHTA and CDR2 FQGNSA. Trimming took 4 bases from V and 10 from J, leaving 16 bases between them. Here the CDR3 DNA reads TGTGCCAGCAGCTCCGACGTGCTACGGGACTACACCTTC. This codes for CASSSDVLRDYTF. Full variable domain (remainder filled in from reference TRBV7-2 and TRBJ1-2): GAGVSQSPSNKVTEKGKDVELRCDPISGHTALYWYRQSLGQGLEFLIYFQGNSAPDKSGLPSDRFSAERTGGSVSTLTIQRTQQEDSAVYLCASSSDVLRDYTFGSGTRLTVV.